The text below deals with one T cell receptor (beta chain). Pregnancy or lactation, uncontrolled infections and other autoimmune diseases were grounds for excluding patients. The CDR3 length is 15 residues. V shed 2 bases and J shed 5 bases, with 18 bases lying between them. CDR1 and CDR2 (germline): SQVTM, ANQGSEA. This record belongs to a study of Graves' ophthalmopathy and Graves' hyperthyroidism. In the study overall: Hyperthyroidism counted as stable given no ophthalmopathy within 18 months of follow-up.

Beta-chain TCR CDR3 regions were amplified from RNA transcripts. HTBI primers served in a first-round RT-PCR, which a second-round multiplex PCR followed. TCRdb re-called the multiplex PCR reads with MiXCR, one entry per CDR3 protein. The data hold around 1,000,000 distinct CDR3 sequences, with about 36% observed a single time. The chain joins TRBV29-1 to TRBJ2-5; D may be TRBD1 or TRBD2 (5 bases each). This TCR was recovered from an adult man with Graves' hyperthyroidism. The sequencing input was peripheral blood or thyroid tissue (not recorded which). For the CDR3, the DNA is TGCAGCGTTGAAACTAGAAGGGGTTTTGGGGAGACCCAGTACTTC. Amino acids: CSVETRRGFGETQYF.